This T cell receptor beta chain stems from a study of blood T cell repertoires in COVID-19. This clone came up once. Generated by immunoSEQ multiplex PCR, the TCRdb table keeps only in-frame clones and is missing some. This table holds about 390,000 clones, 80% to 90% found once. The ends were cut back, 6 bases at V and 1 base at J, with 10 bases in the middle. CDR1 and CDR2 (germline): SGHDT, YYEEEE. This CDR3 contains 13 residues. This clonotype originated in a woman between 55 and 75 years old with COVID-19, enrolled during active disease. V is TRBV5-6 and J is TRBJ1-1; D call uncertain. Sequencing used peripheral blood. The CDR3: CASNWRSNTEAFF. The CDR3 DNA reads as TGTGCCAGCAACTGGAGGTCGAACACTGAAGCTTTCTTT.